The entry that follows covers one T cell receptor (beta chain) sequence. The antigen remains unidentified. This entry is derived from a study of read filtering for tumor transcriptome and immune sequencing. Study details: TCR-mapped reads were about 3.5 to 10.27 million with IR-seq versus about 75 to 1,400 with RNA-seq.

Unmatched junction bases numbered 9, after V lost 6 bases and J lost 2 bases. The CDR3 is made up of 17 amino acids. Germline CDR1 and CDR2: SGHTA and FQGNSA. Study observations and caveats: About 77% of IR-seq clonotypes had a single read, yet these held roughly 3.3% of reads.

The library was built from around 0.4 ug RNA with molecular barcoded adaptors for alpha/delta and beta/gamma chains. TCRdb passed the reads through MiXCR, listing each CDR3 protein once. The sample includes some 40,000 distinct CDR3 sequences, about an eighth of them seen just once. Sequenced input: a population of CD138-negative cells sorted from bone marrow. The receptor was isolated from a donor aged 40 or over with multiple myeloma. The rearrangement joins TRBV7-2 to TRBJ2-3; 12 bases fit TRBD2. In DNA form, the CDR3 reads TGTGCCAGCAGATACCAACTAGCGGGGGGACCCACAGATACGCAGTATTTT. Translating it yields CASRYQLAGGPTDTQYF.